These 18 T cell receptor beta chains were all obtained from the same sample, sequenced in a study of blood T cells in healthy people across ages. The second PCR ran about 6 to 12 cycles with a sample-barcoded 5' primer and J-beta primers. MiXCR, applied by TCRdb to the 5' RACE reads, yields one record per CDR3 protein. The profile shows some 1.4 million distinct CDR3 sequences, roughly 40% of them singletons. Sequencing was carried out using blood. The receptors shown here come from a woman in her late teens or twenties in good health.

The chain has TRBV4-1 and TRBJ2-5, with D perhaps matching TRBD2 (5 bases). The V end lost 0 bases, the J end lost 11 bases, and 28 bases lay between the germline ends. Germline lookup yields CDR1 MGHRA and CDR2 YSYEKL. The CDR3 has 18 amino acids. This chain's CDR3 is CASSQDDRTAGPYNEQYF. The CDR3 nucleotides are TGCGCCAGCAGCCAAGACGACCGGACTGCCGGCCCCTACAATGAGCAGTACTTC.

The genes are TRBV2 and TRBJ1-1; D is ambiguous. CDR1 is SNHLY, CDR2 FYNNEI, per germline. The CDR3 has 11 residues. V lost 7 bases and J 4 bases, leaving 7 bases between the germline ends. The CDR3 nucleotides are TGTGCCAGCAAGGATTCCACTGAAGCTTTCTTT. Translating gives CASKDSTEAFF. Together with reference TRBV2 and TRBJ1-1, the CDR3 gives the full variable domain: EPEVTQTPSHQVTQMGQEVILRCVPISNHLYFYWYRQILGQKVEFLVSFYNNEISEKSEIFDDQFSVERPDGSNFTLKIRSTKLEDSAMYFCASKDSTEAFFGQGTRLTVV.

This clonotype was counted many times. V is TRBV20-1 and J is TRBJ2-1; D possibly corresponds to TRBD1 (5 bases). CDR1 is DFQATT, CDR2 SNEGSKA, per germline (reference sequence). The CDR3 covers 15 residues. With 0 bases removed from V and 6 bases from J, the gap between germline ends came to 15 bases. CDR3 residues: CSARDGRGLGNEQFF. CDR3 nucleotides: TGCAGTGCTAGAGATGGTAGGGGCCTCGGCAATGAGCAGTTCTTC.

This clonotype was recorded once. The J gene is TRBJ2-7, the V gene TRBV10-3; 9 bases agree with TRBD1. J lost 3 bases, V lost 5 bases, and 5 bases had no gene match. The germline V gene encodes CDR1 ENHRY and CDR2 SYGVKD. This CDR3 has 14 residues. CDR3 region: CAISPGQGYYEQYF. CDR3 bases: TGTGCCATCAGTCCGGGACAGGGTTACTACGAGCAGTACTTC.

V is TRBV7-2 and J is TRBJ2-2; 7 bases line up with TRBD2. The length of the CDR3 is 17 residues. The V gene end was trimmed by 6 bases and the J gene end by 5 bases; junction bases not matched to a gene: 15. CDR1 is SGHTA and CDR2 is FQGNSA in the germline V gene. The CDR3: CASRDYASGANTGELFF. CDR3 sequence (DNA): TGTGCCAGCAGGGACTACGCTAGCGGAGCTAATACCGGGGAGCTGTTTTTT.

J is TRBJ1-2 and V is TRBV20-1, with D unclear. CDR1 is DFQATT, CDR2 SNEGSKA, per germline (reference sequence). The CDR3 spans 14 residues. V shed 3 bases and J shed 8 bases, with 19 bases lying between them. As DNA, the CDR3 is TGCAGTGCTAGCCCAGAAACGAGTATGTTGGGCTACACCTTC. It translates to CSASPETSMLGYTF.

V usage is TRBV6-1 and J usage is TRBJ1-5; D is unresolved. This CDR3 has 16 amino acids. Per germline, CDR1 MNHNS and CDR2 SASEGT. The V and J ends lost 3 bases and 0 bases respectively, with 12 bases between them. The CDR3 DNA sequence: TGTGCCAGCAGTGACGGCAAGGGATATAGCAATCAGCCCCAGCATTTT. Translating gives CASSDGKGYSNQPQHF.

This clonotype appeared a few times. The chain couples TRBV12-3 or TRBV12-4 to TRBJ2-7; 8 nucleotides line up with TRBD1. The CDR3 has 15 residues. J was trimmed by 0 bases and V by 6 bases; bases with no gene match: 7. CDR3 sequence: CASRRTGLNSYEQYF. CDR3 sequence (DNA): TGTGCCAGCAGGAGGACAGGGCTCAACTCCTACGAGCAGTACTTC.

The gene calls are TRBV9 and TRBJ1-1, with D hard to call. The CDR3 is made up of 14 amino acids. V lost 4 bases and J lost 1, with 11 bases in between. CDR1 is SGDLS, CDR2 YYNGEE, per germline. The CDR3 DNA sequence: TGTGCCAGCAGCCCTTCAGGAAAGAACACTGAAGCTTTCTTT. This encodes CASSPSGKNTEAFF.

The chain combines TRBV7-7 with TRBJ2-1; D not certain. The CDR3 is 15 amino acids. Trimming cost V 3 bases and J 0 bases, with 9 bases left between them. Germline V lookup: CDR1 SSHAT, CDR2 FNYEAQ (reference sequence). The CDR3 sequence is CASSLTAGSYNEQFF. The CDR3 nucleotides read TGTGCCAGCAGCTTGACCGCCGGCTCCTACAATGAGCAGTTCTTC.

J is TRBJ2-7 and V is TRBV27; 10 bases agree with TRBD2. The CDR3 extends over 16 amino acids. Germline V gene sequence: CDR1 MNHEY, CDR2 SMNVEV (reference sequence). J was trimmed by 4 bases and V by 7 bases; bases with no gene match: 13. The DNA of the CDR3 is TGTGCCAGCACTACGCTTGGAGCGGGAGGGCGGTACGAGCAGTACTTC. Translating gives CASTTLGAGGRYEQYF.

CDR3 in DNA: TGTGCCAGCGAGGCTAGTTCGCTTGAGCAGTACTTC. This codes for CASEASSLEQYF. The gene calls are TRBV6-2 or TRBV6-3 and TRBJ2-7; D remains unclear. Trimming removed 8 bases at V and 7 bases at J, with 15 bases between. The CDR3 totals 12 residues. Germline V gives CDR1 MNHEY, CDR2 SVGEGT.

The rearrangement links TRBV6-1 to TRBJ1-5; possible D gene TRBD1, 5 bases. Germline-derived CDR1 and CDR2 are MNHNS and SASEGT. This CDR3 has 15 amino acids. V dropped 5 bases and J dropped 4 bases, with 15 bases sitting between them. DNA of the CDR3: TGTGCCAGCAGTCTACTGGACGGGGGAAATCAGCCCCAGCATTTT. Protein product: CASSLLDGGNQPQHF.

To note about this clonotype: A much larger clone sits a single nucleotide away, making a read error possible. CDR3 nucleotides: TGTGCCAGCAGCAAAAGGGCTAGCACCTCCTACAATGAGCAGTTCTTC. Protein product: CASSKRASTSYNEQFF. The V and J genes are TRBV4-2 and TRBJ2-1; a weak D match, TRBD2 (5 bases). The CDR3 sequence is 16 residues long. Germline V gene lookup returns CDR1 LGHNA and CDR2 YNFKEQ. V dropped 5 bases and J dropped 0 bases, with 14 bases sitting between them.

V gene TRBV28 combines with J gene TRBJ1-1; 7 bases line up with TRBD1. V lost 5 bases and J lost 4; bases outside the gene matches: 13. From germline, CDR1 is MDHEN and CDR2 SYDVKM. The CDR3 loop spans 16 amino acids. CDR3 protein: CASSPETGTRVTEAFF. The CDR3 nucleotides read TGTGCCAGCAGTCCTGAGACAGGGACCAGAGTCACTGAAGCTTTCTTT.

This clonotype was detected a few times. The genes are TRBV12-3 or TRBV12-4 and TRBJ1-5; no clear D. The CDR3 runs to 12 residues. The V end was cut by 5 bases, the J end by 10 bases, with 12 bases between. CDR3 residues: CASSPTPFPQHF. CDR3 nucleotides: TGTGCCAGCAGTCCGACCCCTTTTCCCCAGCATTTT.

The CDR3 nucleotides read TGTGCCAGCTATCCAGGGGGTGACGGGGAGCTGTTTTTT. It specifies CASYPGGDGELFF. The chain uses TRBV6-6 and TRBJ2-2, with 7 bases aligning to TRBD1. Looked up from germline, CDR1 is MNHNY and CDR2 is SVGAGI (reference sequence). The CDR3 extends over 13 amino acids. V lost 8 bases and J lost 7; bases outside the gene matches: 7.

The chain combines TRBV25-1 with TRBJ2-7, with D possibly being TRBD1 or TRBD2 (6 bases each). V gave up 3 bases and J gave up 5 bases, with 14 bases separating them. Germline CDR1 and CDR2: MGHDK and SYGVNS. The CDR3 totals 14 residues. CDR3 in DNA: TGTGCCAGCAGTGAGGGGCAGGGGACTGACGAGCAGTACTTC. Its protein is CASSEGQGTDEQYF.